What follows are 17 T cell receptor beta chains derived from one specimen sequenced in a study of blood T cell repertoires in COVID-19. Clones were sequenced by immunoSEQ multiplex PCR, and TCRdb holds only the in-frame ones, with some missing. Of approximately 180,000 clones listed, over 75% are singletons. Sequencing input: peripheral blood. These receptors were obtained from a woman aged 70-85 years with acute or convalescent COVID-19.

The CDR3, as DNA: TGTGCCAGCAGCGTGGGGGGGAACTATGGCTACACCTTC. This codes for CASSVGGNYGYTF. This sequence joins TRBV9 and TRBJ1-2; TRBD1 might be the D (5 bases). With 2 bases removed from V and 2 bases from J, the gap between germline ends came to 7 bases. Germline CDR1 reads SGDLS; CDR2 reads YYNGEE. The CDR3 runs 13 residues.

The gene calls are TRBV30 and TRBJ1-6; D remains ambiguous. Germline-derived CDR1 and CDR2 are GTSNPN and SVGIG (reference sequence). V shed 0 bases and J shed 8 bases, with 8 bases lying between them. This CDR3 comprises 13 residues. CDR3 sequence: CAWSVRGDSPLHF. CDR3 nucleotides: TGTGCCTGGAGTGTACGTGGAGATTCACCCCTCCACTTT.

The chain employs TRBV13 and TRBJ1-3; maybe TRBD1 (6 bases). Germline V CDR1 and CDR2: PRHDT, FYEKMQ (reference sequence). There are 16 residues in the CDR3. The ends were cut back, 0 bases at V and 1 base at J, with 10 bases in the middle. The CDR3 reads CASSLGQGLSGNTIYF. CDR3 nucleotides: TGTGCCAGCAGCTTAGGACAGGGTCTTTCTGGAAACACCATATATTTT.

This rearrangement joins TRBV10-2 to TRBJ2-1; TRBD2 aligns across 8 bases. V lost 6 bases, J lost 3 bases, and 10 bases stayed unmatched. The CDR3 has 16 residues. The germline CDR1 and CDR2 sequences are WSHSY and SAAADI. The CDR3 sequence: CASRTLAATVYNEQFF. Here the CDR3 DNA reads TGCGCCAGCAGGACACTAGCGGCAACCGTCTACAATGAGCAGTTCTTC.

This rearrangement joins TRBV7-3 to TRBJ2-1; 12 nucleotides line up with TRBD2. This CDR3 comprises 15 residues. Losses at the gene ends were 2 bases for V and 6 bases for J; bases not matched to a gene: 2. Germline CDR1 reads SGHTA; CDR2 reads FQGTGA. The CDR3 spells CASSLGTSGLNEQFF. CDR3 coding DNA: TGTGCCAGCAGCTTAGGGACTAGCGGGCTCAATGAGCAGTTCTTC.

The chain has TRBV28 and TRBJ2-7; D is possibly TRBD2 (5 bases). Germline CDR1 MDHEN, CDR2 SYDVKM. This CDR3 is 17 amino acids long. V shed 10 bases and J shed 6 bases, with 31 bases lying between them. CDR3 bases: TGTGCCATCCCCCATCGACATTGCGGGCCAGAAGGTTGCGAGCAGTACTTC. Residues: CAIPHRHCGPEGCEQYF. The whole variable domain, filled in from reference TRBV28 and TRBJ2-7, reads DVKVTQSSRYLVKRTGEKVFLECVQDMDHENMFWYRQDPGLGLRLIYFSYDVKMKEKGDIPEGYSVSREKKERFSLILESASTNQTSMYLCAIPHRHCGPEGCEQYFGPGTRLTVT.

This clone was seen at least ten times. The chain carries TRBV5-1 and TRBJ2-2, with D unresolved. The CDR3 has 15 amino acids. Trimming took 5 bases from V and 2 from J, leaving 13 bases between them. Germline CDR1 SGHRS, CDR2 YFSETQ. CDR3 sequence: CASSRQRSNTGELFF. The CDR3 DNA follows: TGCGCCAGCAGTCGTCAGCGAAGTAACACCGGGGAGCTGTTTTTT.

The V call is TRBV6-4, the J call TRBJ2-1; 8 bases match TRBD2. Germline CDR1 reads MRHNA; CDR2 reads SNTAGT. The CDR3 runs to 15 residues. V shed 6 bases and J 4 bases; nucleotides not matched to a gene: 8. The chain's CDR3 is CASRDTSGNYNEQFF. The CDR3 coding sequence is TGTGCCAGCAGGGATACTAGCGGAAATTACAATGAGCAGTTCTTC.

The chain couples TRBV27 to TRBJ1-6, with 9 positions matching TRBD1. The CDR3 has 16 residues. Germline CDR1 and CDR2: MNHEY and SMNVEV (reference sequence). After removal of 2 bases from V and 10 bases from J, the junction contained 9 bases not matched to a gene. CDR3 sequence: CASSLPPRTGVSPLHF. The CDR3 coding sequence is TGTGCCAGCAGTTTACCCCCCAGGACAGGGGTGTCACCCCTCCACTTT.

The V gene is TRBV5-1, the J gene TRBJ2-7; D is perhaps TRBD1 (6 bases). This CDR3 is 14 amino acids long. Germline V CDR1 and CDR2: SGHRS, YFSETQ. V lost 0 bases and J lost 3, with 10 bases in between. The CDR3: CASSLGGTYYEQYF. The CDR3 DNA reads as TGCGCCAGCAGCTTGGGGGGGACATACTACGAGCAGTACTTC. The variable domain in full, with the rest retrieved from reference TRBV5-1 and TRBJ2-7, is KAGVTQTPRYLIKTRGQQVTLSCSPISGHRSVSWYQQTPGQGLQFLFEYFSETQRNKGNFPGRFSGRQFSNSRSEMNVSTLELGDSALYLCASSLGGTYYEQYFGPGTRLTVT.

CDR3 residues: CASSLGTGTGELFF. The CDR3 region has the DNA TGTGCCAGCAGCTTAGGGACAGGAACCGGGGAGCTGTTTTTT. The chain carries TRBV11-2 and TRBJ2-2; TRBD1 matches 7 bases. Germline V gives CDR1 SGHAT, CDR2 FQNNGV. With 1 base clipped from V and 5 bases from J, the junction kept 1 base outside the gene matches. The CDR3 loop spans 14 amino acids.

V usage is TRBV29-1 and J usage is TRBJ2-1; perhaps TRBD2 as D (5 bases). This CDR3 has 12 amino acids. Germline V CDR1 and CDR2: SQVTM, ANQGSEA. V lost 6 bases and J 8 bases, leaving 14 bases between the germline ends. The CDR3 loop is CSVGSGSDEQFF. The CDR3 DNA sequence: TGCAGCGTGGGGTCGGGGTCGGATGAGCAGTTCTTC.

The genes are TRBV7-9 and TRBJ2-7; no definite D call. Germline V gene data show CDR1 as SEHNR and CDR2 as FQNEAQ (reference sequence). Trimming removed 3 bases from V and 6 bases from J, with 9 bases in between. CDR3 length equals 12 residues. The chain's CDR3 is CASSFPYGEQYF. CDR3 in DNA: TGTGCCAGCAGCTTCCCGTACGGCGAGCAGTACTTC.

The chain uses TRBV6-2 or TRBV6-3 and TRBJ2-1; D gene unclear. From germline, CDR1 is MNHEY and CDR2 SVGEGT. Trimming shortened V by 0 bases and J by 4 bases, and 13 bases separated the two germline ends. The CDR3 is 16 amino acids. The CDR3 protein is CASSYSPGTFYNEQFF. The CDR3 nucleotides are TGTGCCAGCAGTTACTCGCCAGGAACCTTTTACAATGAGCAGTTCTTC.

This chain joins TRBV19 and TRBJ1-4, with a possible D match to TRBD1 (5 bases). Germline loops: CDR1 LNHDA, CDR2 SQIVND (reference sequence). Trimming shortened V by 8 bases and J by 8 bases, and 18 bases separated the two germline ends. This CDR3 comprises 14 residues. CDR3: CASLSAGYGEKLFF. The DNA for the CDR3 is TGTGCCAGTTTATCGGCAGGGTACGGGGAAAAACTGTTTTTT.

The chain uses TRBV9 and TRBJ1-1; no firm D call. The CDR3 length is 13 residues. Germline values: CDR1 SGDLS, CDR2 YYNGEE. Trimming left V 3 bases short and J 0 bases short, with 6 bases between. CDR3 nucleotides: TGTGCCAGCAGCGGGCAGTTGAACACTGAAGCTTTCTTT. Translated, it gives CASSGQLNTEAFF.

This clone occurred once. The chain carries TRBV18 and TRBJ2-7; 8 bases fit TRBD2. V lost 4 bases to trimming and J lost 2 bases; unmatched junction nucleotides: 7. Germline V gene lookup returns CDR1 KGHSH and CDR2 LQKENI. The CDR3 has 15 amino acids. This chain's CDR3 is CASSLRAGVAYEQYF. CDR3 nucleotide sequence: TGTGCCAGCTCACTCAGAGCGGGAGTGGCCTACGAGCAGTACTTC.